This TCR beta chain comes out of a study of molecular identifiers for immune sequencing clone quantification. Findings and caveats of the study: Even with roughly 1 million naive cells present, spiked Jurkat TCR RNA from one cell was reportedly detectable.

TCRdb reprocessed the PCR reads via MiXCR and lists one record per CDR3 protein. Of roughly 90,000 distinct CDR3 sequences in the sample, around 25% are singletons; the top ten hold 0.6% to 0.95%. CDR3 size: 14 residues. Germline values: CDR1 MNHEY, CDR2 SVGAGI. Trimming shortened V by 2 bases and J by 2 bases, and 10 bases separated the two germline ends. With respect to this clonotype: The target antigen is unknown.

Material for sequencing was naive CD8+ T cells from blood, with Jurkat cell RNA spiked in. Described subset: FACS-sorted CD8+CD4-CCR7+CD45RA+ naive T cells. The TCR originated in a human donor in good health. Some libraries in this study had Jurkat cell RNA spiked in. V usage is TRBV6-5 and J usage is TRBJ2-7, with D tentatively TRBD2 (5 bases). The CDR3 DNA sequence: TGTGCCAGCAGTTACCCGGACTCTGCCTACGAGCAGTACTTC. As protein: CASSYPDSAYEQYF.